The clone carrying this T cell receptor (beta chain) was observed a few times. Antigen unknown. The data stem from a study of T cell repertoires in cytomegalovirus infection. About the research overall: It can be stated that public TCR beta signatures indicated CMV infection as well as a matching HLA type. Overall study findings and caveats: Individuals carrying CMV plus the relevant HLA were identified by cumulative frequency of public TCR beta families. HLA-C-restricted CMV clonotypes gave the most frequent clonotype in two of eight donors.

A single record per CDR3 protein comes from TCRdb applying MiXCR to the reads. The data show 500,000 to 600,000 distinct CDR3 sequences, 16% seen once. The receptor was isolated from a human donor in good health (CMV status not recorded). Some clones in this sample may be carry-over from other donors' samples. The source material was CD8+ T cells from PBMCs.

DNA for the CDR3: TGTGCCAGCAGCCAAGCACTCAACACCATATATTTT. This translates into CASSQALNTIYF. The V gene is TRBV7-9, the J gene TRBJ1-3; D is ambiguous. The ends were cut back, 5 bases at V and 7 bases at J, with 9 bases in the middle. The CDR3 consists of 12 residues. Germline loops: CDR1 SEHNR, CDR2 FQNEAQ (reference sequence).